This T cell receptor (beta chain) emerged from a study of T-cell reconstitution after alpha-beta-depleted transplantation in children. Construction of the TCRbeta library involved unique molecular identifiers. TCRdb re-called the PCR reads through MiXCR, storing one row per CDR3 protein. Of some 290,000 distinct CDR3 sequences in the sample, approximately 23% were seen once. V lost 3 bases and J lost 5; bases outside the gene matches: 6. Germline CDR1 reads SGHRS; CDR2 reads YFSETQ. The CDR3 has 15 residues. This clonotype was picked up one time. The V gene is TRBV5-1, the J gene TRBJ2-1; 9 nucleotides match TRBD1. This TCR derives from a male patient under 18 who had a stem cell transplant for acute lymphoblastic leukemia, so the T cells may come from the graft donor. The starting material was PBMCs, mostly from graft donor cells, obtained 180 days after TCRalphabeta/CD19-depleted stem cell transplant. CDR3 protein: CASSSGTGFNNEQFF. The CDR3 DNA reads as TGCGCCAGCAGCTCGGGGACAGGGTTTAACAATGAGCAGTTCTTC. The complete variable domain, with remaining parts taken from reference TRBV5-1 and TRBJ2-1, reads KAGVTQTPRYLIKTRGQQVTLSCSPISGHRSVSWYQQTPGQGLQFLFEYFSETQRNKGNFPGRFSGRQFSNSRSEMNVSTLELGDSALYLCASSSGTGFNNEQFFGPGTRLTVL.